Listed here are 24 T cell receptor beta chains from one sample, sequenced in a study of blood T cells in healthy people across ages. A sample-barcoded 5' primer and a J-beta primer mix were used in a second PCR of about 6 to 11 cycles. TCRdb re-called the 5' RACE reads through MiXCR, storing one row per CDR3 protein. The profile shows about 1,800,000 distinct CDR3 sequences, about 30% of them singletons. Sequencing used blood. The receptor set was obtained from a woman between 25 and 40 years old in good health.

V gene TRBV3-1 combines with J gene TRBJ2-5; 9 positions match TRBD2. Germline V gives CDR1 LGHDT, CDR2 YNNKEL (reference sequence). V trimming: 0 bases; J trimming: 4 bases; junction bases outside the gene matches: 12. This CDR3 has 18 residues. The chain's CDR3 is CASSQDPSVRGGIETQYF. CDR3 bases: TGTGCCAGCAGCCAAGACCCCAGCGTGCGGGGGGGAATAGAGACCCAGTACTTC.

This clonotype came up a few times. V gene TRBV3-1 combines with J gene TRBJ2-3; TRBD2 matches at 7 bases. This CDR3 contains 15 residues. Germline loops: CDR1 LGHDT, CDR2 YNNKEL (reference sequence). J gave up 3 bases and V 2 bases, and 5 bases lay outside the gene matches. CDR3 region: CASSQRLAATDTQYF. Here the CDR3 DNA reads TGTGCCAGCAGCCAAAGACTAGCAGCTACAGATACGCAGTATTTT.

In its sample, this clonotype was seen many times. For the CDR3, the DNA is TGTGCCAGCAGCGTCGCTTCAGGCTCTGGCTACACCTTC. Translated: CASSVASGSGYTF. The chain joins TRBV9 to TRBJ1-2; D is uncertain. V lost 2 bases and J lost 7, with 12 bases in between. Looked up from germline, CDR1 is SGDLS and CDR2 is YYNGEE. CDR3 size: 13 residues.

The V call is TRBV20-1, the J call TRBJ1-2; the D gene is possibly TRBD1 (6 bases). This CDR3 spans 13 amino acids. Germline loops: CDR1 DFQATT, CDR2 SNEGSKA (reference sequence). Trimming left V 6 bases short and J 4 bases short, with 15 bases between. The CDR3 sequence: CSAKDSSSYGYTF. CDR3 coding DNA: TGCAGTGCAAAGGACAGTTCCTCCTATGGCTACACCTTC.

This clonotype was observed once. V and J are TRBV28 and TRBJ2-5, with 13 positions matching TRBD2. The J call is in doubt because the DNA end fits TRBJ2-7 better. CDR1 is MDHEN and CDR2 is SYDVKM in the germline V gene. The CDR3 totals 16 residues. CDR3 loop: CASSPRGLAGFNEQYF. CDR3 DNA sequence: TGTGCCAGCAGCCCAAGGGGACTAGCGGGGTTCAACGAGCAGTACTTC.

The table lists this clonotype with a count of one. The chain joins TRBV29-1 to TRBJ1-1; 9 positions match TRBD1. Germline CDR1 and CDR2: SQVTM and ANQGSEA. This CDR3 has 14 amino acids. After removal of 7 bases from V and 2 bases from J, the junction contained 8 bases not matched to a gene. The CDR3 DNA is TGCAGCGCACGAGGGACAGGGAGAAACACTGAAGCTTTCTTT. Translation gives CSARGTGRNTEAFF.

This clonotype was detected only a few times. This chain joins TRBV5-1 and TRBJ2-1; 7 bases map to TRBD1. Germline-derived CDR1 and CDR2 are SGHRS and YFSETQ. The ends lost 0 bases at V and 8 bases at J; junction bases unmatched: 8. The CDR3 is 15 residues long. CDR3 DNA: TGCGCCAGCAGCTTGGGATTGGTAGGGGGCGATGAGCAGTTCTTC. As protein: CASSLGLVGGDEQFF. The complete variable domain, with remaining parts taken from reference TRBV5-1 and TRBJ2-1, reads KAGVTQTPRYLIKTRGQQVTLSCSPISGHRSVSWYQQTPGQGLQFLFEYFSETQRNKGNFPGRFSGRQFSNSRSEMNVSTLELGDSALYLCASSLGLVGGDEQFFGPGTRLTVL.

This clonotype has more than one count but fewer than ten. This chain connects TRBV5-1 to TRBJ1-1; a possible D gene is TRBD1 (6 bases). Germline V gene data show CDR1 as SGHRS and CDR2 as YFSETQ. This CDR3 spans 15 amino acids. V lost 3 bases, J lost 6 bases, and 18 bases lay in between. CDR3 DNA: TGCGCCAGCAGCTCCGGGCAACAGGGAGGGGCTGAAGCTTTCTTT. Protein: CASSSGQQGGAEAFF.

This clonotype was seen many times. The rearrangement uses TRBV3-1 and TRBJ2-7, with 7 bases that match TRBD1. V trimming: 2 bases; J trimming: 2 bases; junction bases outside the gene matches: 6. The CDR3 is made up of 15 amino acids. Germline assignment: CDR1 LGHDT and CDR2 YNNKEL (reference sequence). The CDR3 region has the DNA TGTGCCAGCAGCCAACTCCGACAGGGAACCTACGAGCAGTACTTC. Encoded protein: CASSQLRQGTYEQYF.

The genes are TRBV12-3 or TRBV12-4 and TRBJ2-5; D perhaps matches TRBD1 (5 bases). The V end was cut by 6 bases, the J end by 7 bases, with 18 bases between. This CDR3 has 14 amino acids. CDR3 coding DNA: TGTGCCAGCAGACGTGGTACAGGAGTTTGGACCCAGTACTTC. It yields the protein CASRRGTGVWTQYF.

This clonotype occurred a few times. The chain couples TRBV7-2 to TRBJ2-7; TRBD2 matches 16 bases. Germline V gives CDR1 SGHTA, CDR2 FQGNSA. V was clipped by 11 bases and J by 2 bases; unmatched bases: 9. The CDR3 covers 16 residues. CDR3 amino acids: CAGFPGTSGRAYEQYF. CDR3 bases: TGTGCCGGATTTCCCGGGACTAGCGGGAGGGCCTACGAGCAGTACTTC. The full variable domain, completed using reference TRBV7-2 and TRBJ2-7, is GAGVSQSPSNKVTEKGKDVELRCDPISGHTALYWYRQSLGQGLEFLIYFQGNSAPDKSGLPSDRFSAERTGGSVSTLTIQRTQQEDSAVYLCAGFPGTSGRAYEQYFGPGTRLTVT.

The rearrangement joins TRBV3-1 to TRBJ2-7, with 8 bases aligning to TRBD2. The CDR3 has 14 residues. The J segment lost 3 bases and the V segment lost 3 bases, leaving 4 bases of the junction unmatched. Germline CDR1 is LGHDT and CDR2 is YNNKEL (reference sequence). The DNA of the CDR3 is TGTGCCAGCAGCCAGGCGGGGGGCAACTACGAGCAGTACTTC. This sequence encodes CASSQAGGNYEQYF.

This clonotype was found many times. The gene calls are TRBV7-6 and TRBJ2-5; D is unclear. The CDR3 is made up of 13 amino acids. The ends were cut back, 3 bases at V and 0 bases at J, with 5 bases in the middle. Germline CDR1 reads SGHVS; CDR2 reads FNYEAQ. This CDR3 reads CASSFSHQETQYF. CDR3 coding DNA: TGTGCCAGCAGCTTCAGTCACCAAGAGACCCAGTACTTC.

This clonotype was counted many times. V and J are TRBV29-1 and TRBJ2-7; the D gene is possibly TRBD2 (5 bases). The CDR3 consists of 13 residues. From germline, CDR1 is SQVTM and CDR2 ANQGSEA. Trimming left V 4 bases short and J 6 bases short, with 16 bases between. The CDR3 bases are TGCAGCGTTGGGGTAGCGCCCCACGCCGAGCAGTACTTC. As protein: CSVGVAPHAEQYF.

On this clonotype: Sequence at one end of the junction differs from germline and may be a read error. This chain joins TRBV20-1 and TRBJ2-7; 9 nucleotides align to TRBD1. The CDR3 extends over 14 amino acids. Germline V gene lookup returns CDR1 DFQATT and CDR2 SNEGSKA (reference sequence). CDR3 sequence reads: CIANAGTGLYEQYF. CDR3 nucleotide sequence: TGCATTGCTAACGCCGGGACAGGGCTCTACGAGCAGTACTTC.

Of note for this clonotype: It is likely a read error, because the conserved phenylalanine at the end of the CDR3 is missing. No DNA is shown, since the ends of the CDR3 on it are uncertain; the CDR3 is the one TCRdb lists. The rearrangement joins TRBV11-2 to TRBJ2-6; the table calls TRBD2, which could not be checked here. The germline gives CDR1 SGHAT, CDR2 FQNNGV. The CDR3 length equals 15 residues, ends included. The CDR3 loop reads CASSSHRAGANVRTL.

This clonotype was seen only a few times. The V call is TRBV15, the J call TRBJ2-1; D gene ambiguous. V lost 8 bases and J lost 10, with 21 bases in between. CDR3 length: 14 residues. CDR1 and CDR2 (germline): LNHNV, YYDKDF (reference sequence). The DNA for the CDR3 is TGTGCCACCCAAGACCTCGCTAACTCCTACGAGCAGTTCTTC. This gives the protein CATQDLANSYEQFF.

In its sample, this clonotype was seen a few times. This chain joins TRBV20-1 and TRBJ2-5; D remains ambiguous. V shed 3 bases and J shed 2 bases, with 13 bases lying between them. The CDR3 loop spans 14 amino acids. CDR1 is DFQATT, CDR2 SNEGSKA, per germline (reference sequence). CDR3 sequence: CSARTGITQETQYF. CDR3 coding DNA: TGCAGTGCTAGGACTGGAATTACGCAAGAGACCCAGTACTTC.

CDR3: CSARRTGTGQETQYF. In DNA, the CDR3 is TGCAGTGCTAGGCGAACCGGGACAGGACAAGAGACCCAGTACTTC. This chain joins TRBV20-1 and TRBJ2-5, with 8 positions matching TRBD1. This CDR3 comprises 15 residues. In germline, CDR1 is DFQATT, CDR2 SNEGSKA (reference sequence). V shed 3 bases, J shed 2 bases, and the junction held 8 bases outside the gene matches.

Only one count was recorded for this clonotype. J is TRBJ1-5 and V is TRBV24-1; D unclear. The V and J ends lost 2 bases and 6 bases respectively, with 10 bases between them. CDR3 length: 14 amino acids. Germline assignment: CDR1 KGHDR and CDR2 SFDVKD. CDR3 residues: CATSDSVAGQPQHF. In DNA form, the CDR3 reads TGTGCCACCAGTGATTCCGTCGCTGGTCAGCCCCAGCATTTT.

This clonotype has a handful of counts. The gene calls are TRBV6-6 and TRBJ2-3; D gene unclear. Germline CDR1 is MNHNY and CDR2 is SVGAGI (reference sequence). CDR3 size: 15 residues. Trimming removed 0 bases from V and 2 bases from J, with 9 bases in between. The CDR3 DNA reads as TGTGCCAGCAGTTACTCGAAGCGAGTCACAGATACGCAGTATTTT. Protein: CASSYSKRVTDTQYF.

Comment on this clonotype: Possible read error: a much larger clone is one base away. The chain has TRBV6-2 or TRBV6-3 and TRBJ2-1; TRBD2 agrees at 7 bases. The DNA end is a closer match to TRBJ2-7, so the J assignment may be wrong. Germline CDR1 MNHEY, CDR2 SVGEGT. The CDR3 has 15 amino acids. The CDR3 loop reads CASRPGTTAYNEQYF. The CDR3 nucleotides read TGTGCCAGCAGACCCGGGACTACCGCGTACAATGAGCAGTACTTC.

The genes are TRBV4-1 and TRBJ1-2; 7 bases align to TRBD1. The CDR3 is 16 residues long. V lost 2 bases, J lost 8 bases, and 14 bases stayed unmatched. Per germline, CDR1 MGHRA and CDR2 YSYEKL. The CDR3 DNA is TGCGCCAGCAGCCAACCCGCTGGGCGGCAGGGGGGGGGCTACACCTTC. Translated, it gives CASSQPAGRQGGGYTF.

The rearrangement uses TRBV27 and TRBJ1-4, with unresolved D. There are 14 residues in the CDR3. Trimming pared 2 bases from V and 9 bases from J, leaving 13 bases between. Germline assignment: CDR1 MNHEY and CDR2 SMNVEV (reference sequence). The CDR3 bases are TGTGCCAGCAGTTTAGGGTACAGCGAGAAAAAACTGTTTTTT. Protein product: CASSLGYSEKKLFF.